The following is a TCR beta chain sequence with its context. The data were taken from a study of blood T cell repertoires in COVID-19. Clones were sequenced by immunoSEQ multiplex PCR, and TCRdb holds only the in-frame ones, with some missing. In the table there are around 450,000 clones, 87% of which are singletons. Trimming shortened V by 2 bases and J by 2 bases, and 12 bases separated the two germline ends. CDR1 and CDR2 (germline): SGHTA, FQGNSA. This CDR3 spans 15 amino acids. Sequenced input: PBMCs or T cells enriched from blood (not recorded which). V and J are TRBV7-2 and TRBJ2-5; D is uncertain. The sequence came from a woman in her late teens or twenties with acute COVID-19. The CDR3 region is CASSLRSGGQETQYF. The CDR3 nucleotides read TGTGCCAGCAGCTTAAGGTCGGGTGGGCAAGAGACCCAGTACTTC.